This note documents a single TCR beta chain sequence. Antigen specificity is unknown. This record belongs to a study of memory CD4+ T cells and cytomegalovirus serostatus. Overall study: This sample comes from healthy Belgian adults, about nine CMV seropositive, about 25 seronegative.

Single viable CD3+CD4+CD8-CD45RO+ cells were sorted as the memory CD4+ T cells. Donors' CMV status reflects serum IgG against pp150, pp28, p38, p52. The V and J ends lost 4 bases and 2 bases, in that order; junction bases with no gene match: 4. The germline V gene encodes CDR1 MNHEY and CDR2 SVGAGI. The CDR3 is made up of 15 amino acids. The table came from immunoSEQ multiplex PCR; TCRdb's copy has only in-frame clones and leaves some out. Here the sample spans tens of thousands of clones, 70% to 85% being singletons. Study-level findings and limits: A US-trained random forest predicted CMV serostatus with median AUC around 0.9.

This clonotype originated in an adult in good health and CMV-seronegative. Input material: memory CD4+ T cells from blood. The chain links TRBV6-5 to TRBJ2-1; 8 nucleotides align to TRBD2. CDR3: CASSSGTRPYNEQFF. CDR3 nucleotide sequence: TGTGCCAGCAGTTCTGGGACTAGACCCTACAATGAGCAGTTCTTC.